This TCR beta chain was sequenced in a study of cytomegalovirus exposure and HLA in healthy donors. Study as a whole: The 120 validation repertoires, a later analysis reported, used the same platform as the 550 to 700 repertoires from the first cohort.

With V trimmed by 0 bases and J by 3 bases, 2 bases remained unmatched. From germline, CDR1 is MGHRA and CDR2 YSYEKL. The CDR3 runs 14 residues. The approximately 120-subject validation cohort, separate from the roughly 700-subject first cohort, included the donors. Notes on the study in general: Most sequenced TCRs were rare (though some public TCRs occurred in many donors).

In the case of this clone: The antigen remains undetermined.

The protocol was immunoSEQ multiplex PCR, while the TCRdb copy is restricted to in-frame clones and leaves out a portion. The sample lists 200,000 to 250,000 clones, about 89% seen once, with 1% to 1.2% in the top ten. Specimen: PBMCs. The sequence was collected from a woman younger than 30 in good health and CMV-seronegative. The rearrangement joins TRBV4-1 to TRBJ2-7, with 7 bases matching TRBD2. The chain's CDR3 is CASSQEGGDYEQYF. The CDR3 nucleotides read TGCGCCAGCAGCCAAGAGGGAGGGGACTACGAGCAGTACTTC.